Sequencing of this T cell receptor beta chain was carried out in a study of T-cell memory formation after mild COVID-19. Germline V gives CDR1 SEHNR, CDR2 FQNEAQ (reference sequence). Trimming took 3 bases from V and 3 from J, leaving 12 bases between them. The CDR3 has 15 amino acids. Via MiXCR, TCRdb re-called the 5' RACE reads, giving one row per CDR3 protein. The sample shows around 300,000 distinct CDR3 sequences, approximately 19% of them seen only once. Study-level results: Among clones peaking at day 37 in the second wave, SARS-CoV-2 specificity remained unconfirmed. Shrinking CD4+ clones resided mostly in CM and EM, and CD8+ ones in EMRA. A second wave expanding day 15 to 37 was CD4+-biased; contracting clones were balanced.

The table lists this clonotype with a few counts. Its antigen is not known. The sequence was obtained from a man between 18 and 29 years old who had mild COVID-19 (a few samples of this study predate the infection). Cell type and time point are not known. This chain joins TRBV7-9 and TRBJ1-3; no definite D call. The material sequenced was PBMCs or a T cell subset sorted from them (not recorded which). The CDR3 loop is CASSFSVSLGNTIYF. The DNA for the CDR3 is TGTGCCAGCAGCTTCTCGGTCTCGCTTGGAAACACCATATATTTT.